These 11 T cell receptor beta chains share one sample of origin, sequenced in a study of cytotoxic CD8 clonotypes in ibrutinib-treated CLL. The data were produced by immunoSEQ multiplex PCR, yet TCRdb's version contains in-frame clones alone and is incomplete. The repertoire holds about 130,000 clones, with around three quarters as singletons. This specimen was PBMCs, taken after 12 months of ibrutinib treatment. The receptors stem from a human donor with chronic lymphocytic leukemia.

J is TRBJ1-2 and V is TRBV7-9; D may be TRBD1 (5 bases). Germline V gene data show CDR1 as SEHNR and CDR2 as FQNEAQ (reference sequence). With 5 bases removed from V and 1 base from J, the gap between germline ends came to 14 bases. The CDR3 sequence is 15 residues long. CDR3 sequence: CASSRTGTLNYGYTF. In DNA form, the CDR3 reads TGTGCCAGCAGCCGAACCGGGACCCTTAACTATGGCTACACCTTC.

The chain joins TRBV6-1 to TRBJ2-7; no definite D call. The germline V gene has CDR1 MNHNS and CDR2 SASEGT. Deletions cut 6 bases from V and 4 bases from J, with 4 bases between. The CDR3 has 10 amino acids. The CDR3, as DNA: TGTGCCAGCAGGCAGTACGAGCAGTACTTC. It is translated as CASRQYEQYF.

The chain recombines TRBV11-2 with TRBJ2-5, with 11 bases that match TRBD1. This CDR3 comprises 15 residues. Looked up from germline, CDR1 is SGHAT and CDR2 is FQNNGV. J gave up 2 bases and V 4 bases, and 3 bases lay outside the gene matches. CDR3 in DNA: TGTGCCAGCAGCTGGGGACAGGGGGGTCAAGAGACCCAGTACTTC. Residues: CASSWGQGGQETQYF.

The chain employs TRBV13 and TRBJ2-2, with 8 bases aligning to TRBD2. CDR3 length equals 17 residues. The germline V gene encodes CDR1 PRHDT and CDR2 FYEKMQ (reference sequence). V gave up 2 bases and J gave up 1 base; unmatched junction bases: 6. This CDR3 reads CASSLFVGTRNTGELFF. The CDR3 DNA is TGTGCCAGCAGCTTATTTGTTGGGACTAGGAACACCGGGGAGCTGTTTTTT.

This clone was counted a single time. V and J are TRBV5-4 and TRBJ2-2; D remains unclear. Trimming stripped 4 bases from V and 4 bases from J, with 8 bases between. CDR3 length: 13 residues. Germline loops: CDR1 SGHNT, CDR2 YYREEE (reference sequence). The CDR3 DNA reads TGTGCCAGCAGCCGATTAGCCACCGGGGAGCTGTTTTTT. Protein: CASSRLATGELFF. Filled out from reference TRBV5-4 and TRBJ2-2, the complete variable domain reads ETGVTQSPTHLIKTRGQQVTLRCSSQSGHNTVSWYQQALGQGPQFIFQYYREEENGRGNFPPRFSGLQFPNYSSELNVNALELDDSALYLCASSRLATGELFFGEGSRLTVL.

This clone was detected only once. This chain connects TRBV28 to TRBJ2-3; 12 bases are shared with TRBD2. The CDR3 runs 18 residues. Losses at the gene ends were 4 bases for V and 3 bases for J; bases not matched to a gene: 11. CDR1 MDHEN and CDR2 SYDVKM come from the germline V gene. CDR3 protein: CASSSASGRARGTDTQYF. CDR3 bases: TGTGCCAGCAGTTCGGCTAGCGGGAGGGCAAGGGGGACAGATACGCAGTATTTT.

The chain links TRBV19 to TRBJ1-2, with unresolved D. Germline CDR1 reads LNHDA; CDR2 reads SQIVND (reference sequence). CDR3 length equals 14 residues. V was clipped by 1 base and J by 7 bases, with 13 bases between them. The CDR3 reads CASSIGRQASGYTF. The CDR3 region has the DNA TGTGCCAGTAGTATAGGACGGCAGGCCAGTGGCTACACCTTC. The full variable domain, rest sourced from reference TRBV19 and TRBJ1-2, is DGGITQSPKYLFRKEGQNVTLSCEQNLNHDAMYWYRQDPGQGLRLIYYSQIVNDFQKGDIAEGYSVSREKKESFPLTVTSAQKNPTAFYLCASSIGRQASGYTFGSGTRLTVV.

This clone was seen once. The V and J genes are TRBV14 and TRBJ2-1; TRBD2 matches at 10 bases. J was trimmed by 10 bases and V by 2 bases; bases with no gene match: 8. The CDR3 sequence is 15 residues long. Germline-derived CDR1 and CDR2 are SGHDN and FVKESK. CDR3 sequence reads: CASSQRMRTSGEQFF. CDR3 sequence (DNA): TGTGCCAGCAGCCAACGCATGCGGACTAGCGGAGAGCAGTTCTTC.

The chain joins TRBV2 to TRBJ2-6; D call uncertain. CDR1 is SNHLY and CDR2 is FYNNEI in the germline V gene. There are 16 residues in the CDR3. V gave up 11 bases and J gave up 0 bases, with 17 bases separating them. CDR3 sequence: CAGRRGGYSGANVLTF. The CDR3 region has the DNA TGTGCCGGCCGCCGTGGCGGCTACTCTGGGGCCAACGTCCTGACTTTC.

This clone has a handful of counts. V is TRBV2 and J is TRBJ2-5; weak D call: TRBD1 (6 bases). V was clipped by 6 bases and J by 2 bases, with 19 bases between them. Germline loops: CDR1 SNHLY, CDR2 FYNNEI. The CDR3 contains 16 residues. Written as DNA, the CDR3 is TGTGCCAGCAGCTCCGGGACAACGAACCGTCAAGAGACCCAGTACTTC. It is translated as CASSSGTTNRQETQYF.

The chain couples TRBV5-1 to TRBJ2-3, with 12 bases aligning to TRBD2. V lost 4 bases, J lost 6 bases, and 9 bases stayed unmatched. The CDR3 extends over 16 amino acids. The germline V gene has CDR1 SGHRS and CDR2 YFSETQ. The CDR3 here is CASSLRLAGVGDTQYF. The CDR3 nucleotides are TGCGCCAGCAGCCTGAGACTAGCGGGAGTCGGTGATACGCAGTATTTT.